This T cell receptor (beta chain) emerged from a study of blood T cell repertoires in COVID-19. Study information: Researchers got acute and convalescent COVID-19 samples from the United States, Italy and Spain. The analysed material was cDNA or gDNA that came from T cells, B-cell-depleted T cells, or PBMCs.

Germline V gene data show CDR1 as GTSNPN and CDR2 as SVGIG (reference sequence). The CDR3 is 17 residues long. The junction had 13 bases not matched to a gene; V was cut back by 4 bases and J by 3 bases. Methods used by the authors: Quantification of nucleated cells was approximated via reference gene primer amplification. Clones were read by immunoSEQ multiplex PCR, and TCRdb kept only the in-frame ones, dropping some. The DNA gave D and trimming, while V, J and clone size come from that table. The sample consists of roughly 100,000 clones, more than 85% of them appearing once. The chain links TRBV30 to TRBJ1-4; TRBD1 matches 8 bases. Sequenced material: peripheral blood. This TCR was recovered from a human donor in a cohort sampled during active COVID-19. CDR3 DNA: TGTGCCTGGAAAAAACCTGGGAGGGGACAGGCTAATGAAAAACTGTTTTTT. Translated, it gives CAWKKPGRGQANEKLFF.